These T cell receptor beta chains were read from a single sample in a study of identical twins. From the 5' RACE reads, TCRdb called clonotypes with MiXCR, one entry per CDR3 protein. The table includes some 260,000 distinct CDR3 sequences, about an eighth detected once. The sequenced sample was memory (CD45RO+) T cells sorted from blood. Receptors originate from a woman aged 18-29 years in good health. Each CDR3 is given with its conserved first and last residue. D genes are given only for firm matches. Some rows mark clone size as missing; the rest say once, few, many or name a class of expanded clone.

j_call: TRBJ2-2; d_call: TRBD2; clone_size: few; v_call: TRBV7-8; cdr3_nt: TGTGCCAGCAGCTTAAGCGGGGGGGTAACCGGGGAGCTGTTTTTT; cdr3_aa: CASSLSGGVTGELFF
j_call: TRBJ1-1; d_call: -; clone_size: -; v_call: TRBV6-1; cdr3_nt: TGTGCCAGCTGCGGTAGAAGTCAGAGCACTGAAGCTTTCTTT; cdr3_aa: CASCGRSQSTEAFF
j_call: TRBJ2-6; d_call: -; clone_size: few; v_call: TRBV7-2; cdr3_nt: TGTGCCAGCAGCAGGGTGTCTGGGGCCAACGTCCTGACTTTC; cdr3_aa: CASSRVSGANVLTF
j_call: TRBJ2-1; d_call: -; clone_size: -; v_call: TRBV6-2/TRBV6-3; cdr3_nt: TGTGCCAGCAGGCTTCTAGAGGACAATGAGCAGTTCTTC; cdr3_aa: CASRLLEDNEQFF
j_call: TRBJ2-2; d_call: -; clone_size: -; v_call: TRBV20-1; cdr3_nt: TGCAGTGCCCCTGAGGACACCGGGGAGCTGTTTTTT; cdr3_aa: CSAPEDTGELFF
j_call: TRBJ2-3; d_call: -; clone_size: many; v_call: TRBV7-9; cdr3_nt: TGTGCCAGCAGCTTAGTGGGAAGTGGGACAGATACGCAGTATTTT; cdr3_aa: CASSLVGSGTDTQYF
j_call: TRBJ1-1; d_call: -; clone_size: -; v_call: TRBV5-1; cdr3_nt: TGCGCCAGCAGTGCCCGAGAGACGGGAGCTTTCTTT; cdr3_aa: CASSARETGAFF
j_call: TRBJ1-2; d_call: -; clone_size: many; v_call: TRBV30; cdr3_nt: TGTGCCTGGAGTTCGACTAACTATGGCTACACCTTC; cdr3_aa: CAWSSTNYGYTF
j_call: TRBJ2-1; d_call: -; clone_size: few; v_call: TRBV12-3/TRBV12-4; cdr3_nt: TGTGCCAGCACTCCGGCCAGGGGCGGGGGCGTCGATGAGCAGTTCTTC; cdr3_aa: CASTPARGGGVDEQFF
j_call: TRBJ2-7; d_call: TRBD1; clone_size: few; v_call: TRBV5-6; cdr3_nt: TGTGCCAGCAGCCTCCCAGGGACAGGGAAGTACGAGCAGTACTTC; cdr3_aa: CASSLPGTGKYEQYF
j_call: TRBJ2-1; d_call: TRBD2; clone_size: many; v_call: TRBV5-6; cdr3_nt: TGTGCCAGCAGCTCCAGCGGGGGCCTCTACAATGAGCAGTTCTTC; cdr3_aa: CASSSSGGLYNEQFF
j_call: TRBJ2-7; d_call: TRBD2; clone_size: few; v_call: TRBV9; cdr3_nt: TGTGCCAGCAGCGGTGGCGGGGGGATAGACCTCGAGCAGTACTTC; cdr3_aa: CASSGGGGIDLEQYF
j_call: TRBJ2-1; d_call: TRBD1; clone_size: -; v_call: TRBV23-1; cdr3_nt: TGCGCCAGCAGTCAACCCCGACAGGGGATATTAGTCGGGGGCTACAATGAGCAGTTCTTC; cdr3_aa: CASSQPRQGILVGGYNEQFF
j_call: TRBJ2-5; d_call: TRBD1; clone_size: -; v_call: TRBV10-3; cdr3_nt: TGTGCCATCAAATCCCGGGACAGCTACCAAGAGACCCAGTACTTC; cdr3_aa: CAIKSRDSYQETQYF
j_call: TRBJ2-7; d_call: TRBD2; clone_size: -; v_call: TRBV20-1; cdr3_nt: TGCAGTGCTAGAGATAGGCGGGAGAAGAACTACGAGCAGTACTTC; cdr3_aa: CSARDRREKNYEQYF
j_call: TRBJ2-3; d_call: -; clone_size: few; v_call: TRBV7-9; cdr3_nt: TGTGCCAGCAGCTTAATCAGGGCGAGCACAGATACGCAGTATTTT; cdr3_aa: CASSLIRASTDTQYF
j_call: TRBJ2-5; d_call: -; clone_size: few; v_call: TRBV7-2; cdr3_nt: TGTGCCAGCAGCTTATTTTCTGGGGAGACCCAGTACTTC; cdr3_aa: CASSLFSGETQYF
j_call: TRBJ2-1; d_call: -; clone_size: -; v_call: TRBV10-1; cdr3_nt: TGCGCCAGCTCCAATCAATACTACAATGAGCAGTTCTTC; cdr3_aa: CASSNQYYNEQFF
j_call: TRBJ2-1; d_call: -; clone_size: -; v_call: TRBV12-3/TRBV12-4; cdr3_nt: TGTGCCAGCAGTTTAATCTCGGCCCTCAGTGAGCAGTTCTTC; cdr3_aa: CASSLISALSEQFF
j_call: TRBJ2-1; d_call: TRBD2; clone_size: -; v_call: TRBV20-1; cdr3_nt: TGCTGTGCTATCCCTACTAGCGGGAGCTCCTACAATGAGCAGTTCTTC; cdr3_aa: CCAIPTSGSSYNEQFF
j_call: TRBJ2-5; d_call: TRBD2; clone_size: -; v_call: TRBV3-1; cdr3_nt: TGTGCCAGCAGCCAAGAGGGCGGGAGGTATCAAGAGACCCAGTACTTC; cdr3_aa: CASSQEGGRYQETQYF
j_call: TRBJ1-5; d_call: -; clone_size: few; v_call: TRBV6-6; cdr3_nt: TGTGCCAGCAGTTACGTGGGGGGGCCCCAGCATTTT; cdr3_aa: CASSYVGGPQHF
j_call: TRBJ2-5; d_call: -; clone_size: -; v_call: TRBV2; cdr3_nt: TGTGCCAGCATGGCGGGGACCCAGTACTTC; cdr3_aa: CASMAGTQYF
j_call: TRBJ2-6; d_call: -; clone_size: medium-sized; v_call: TRBV6-2/TRBV6-3; cdr3_nt: TGTGCCAGCAGTTACAACTCTGGGGCCAACGTCCTGACTTTC; cdr3_aa: CASSYNSGANVLTF
j_call: TRBJ2-3; d_call: -; clone_size: few; v_call: TRBV5-5; cdr3_nt: TGTGCCAGCAGCCCTAAGGCTGGCACAGATACGCAGTATTTT; cdr3_aa: CASSPKAGTDTQYF
j_call: TRBJ2-5; d_call: -; clone_size: few; v_call: TRBV5-1; cdr3_nt: TGCGCCAGCAGCTTGGGCCCAAGAGTCCAAGAGACCCAGTACTTC; cdr3_aa: CASSLGPRVQETQYF
j_call: TRBJ1-1; d_call: -; clone_size: many; v_call: TRBV5-1; cdr3_nt: TGCGCCAGCAGCTTGGTAAGGGAGAGGGACACTGAAGCTTTCTTT; cdr3_aa: CASSLVRERDTEAFF
j_call: TRBJ2-7; d_call: -; clone_size: -; v_call: TRBV9; cdr3_nt: TGTGCCAGCAGCCCCGGAGGGGGACAAACCTACGAGCAGTACTTC; cdr3_aa: CASSPGGGQTYEQYF
j_call: TRBJ2-7; d_call: -; clone_size: -; v_call: TRBV20-1; cdr3_nt: TGCAGTGCTAGCGGGTCCTACGAGCAGTACTTC; cdr3_aa: CSASGSYEQYF
j_call: TRBJ1-2; d_call: -; clone_size: -; v_call: TRBV7-9; cdr3_nt: TGTGCCAGCAGCTTGAGCACTTATGGCTACACCTTC; cdr3_aa: CASSLSTYGYTF
j_call: TRBJ2-5; d_call: -; clone_size: -; v_call: TRBV20-1; cdr3_nt: TGCAGTGCTCCACGGACTCGCACCCAAGAGACCCAGTACTTC; cdr3_aa: CSAPRTRTQETQYF
j_call: TRBJ2-7; d_call: -; clone_size: few; v_call: TRBV29-1; cdr3_nt: TGCAGCGTTGACCTAGGGTCCGAGCAGTACTTC; cdr3_aa: CSVDLGSEQYF
j_call: TRBJ2-5; d_call: TRBD1; clone_size: -; v_call: TRBV20-1; cdr3_nt: TGCAGTGCGGATGAGGGGGCCGTCGAGACCCAGTACTTC; cdr3_aa: CSADEGAVETQYF
j_call: TRBJ2-6; d_call: TRBD2; clone_size: -; v_call: TRBV3-1; cdr3_nt: TGTGCCAGCAGCGCGCTAGCGGGAGTGTCTGGGGCCAACGTCCTGACTTTC; cdr3_aa: CASSALAGVSGANVLTF
j_call: TRBJ2-7; d_call: -; clone_size: few; v_call: TRBV20-1; cdr3_nt: TGCAGTGCTAGAGATATCACGGGAGAAGGTTTCCACGAGCAGTACTTC; cdr3_aa: CSARDITGEGFHEQYF
j_call: TRBJ2-7; d_call: TRBD1; clone_size: many; v_call: TRBV7-2; cdr3_nt: TGTGCCAGCAGCTTAGGACAGGGGGCGGGGGAGCAGTACTTC; cdr3_aa: CASSLGQGAGEQYF
j_call: TRBJ1-5; d_call: -; clone_size: -; v_call: TRBV30; cdr3_nt: TGTGCCTGGAGTGAACAGCTCAATCAGCCCCAGCATTTT; cdr3_aa: CAWSEQLNQPQHF
j_call: TRBJ2-1; d_call: TRBD2; clone_size: few; v_call: TRBV20-1; cdr3_nt: TGCAGTGCTAGATACGCGGGGGGGCCCAATGAGCAGTTCTTC; cdr3_aa: CSARYAGGPNEQFF
j_call: TRBJ2-1; d_call: TRBD2; clone_size: -; v_call: TRBV20-1; cdr3_nt: TGCAGTGCTGACCGACTAGCGGGGGATAGATCGGGTGAGCAGTTCTTC; cdr3_aa: CSADRLAGDRSGEQFF
j_call: TRBJ2-5; d_call: -; clone_size: -; v_call: TRBV12-3/TRBV12-4; cdr3_nt: TGTGCCAGCAGTCTTATACAGGGTTGGGAGACCCAGTACTTC; cdr3_aa: CASSLIQGWETQYF
j_call: TRBJ2-7; d_call: -; clone_size: -; v_call: TRBV5-1; cdr3_nt: TGCGCCAGCAGCCCGATGGGAGGCAGGGCCACCTACGAGCAGTACTTC; cdr3_aa: CASSPMGGRATYEQYF
j_call: TRBJ2-2; d_call: TRBD1; clone_size: -; v_call: TRBV6-2/TRBV6-3; cdr3_nt: TGTGCCAGCAGTGGGGACAGACGAGCCGGGGAGCTGTTTTTT; cdr3_aa: CASSGDRRAGELFF
j_call: TRBJ1-2; d_call: -; clone_size: few; v_call: TRBV12-3/TRBV12-4; cdr3_nt: TGTGCCAGCAGTTTAAGGCAGAGGAACTATGGCTACACCTTC; cdr3_aa: CASSLRQRNYGYTF
j_call: TRBJ1-6; d_call: -; clone_size: many; v_call: TRBV5-6; cdr3_nt: TGTGCCAGCAGCCGCCTGGGTAGTAGCTCCTATAATTCACCCCTCCACTTT; cdr3_aa: CASSRLGSSSYNSPLHF
j_call: TRBJ2-2; d_call: -; clone_size: few; v_call: TRBV5-1; cdr3_nt: TGCGCCAGCAGGTCAGGTTACACCGGGGAGCTGTTTTTT; cdr3_aa: CASRSGYTGELFF
j_call: TRBJ2-1; d_call: TRBD2; clone_size: many; v_call: TRBV28; cdr3_nt: TGTGCCAGCAGTTTCCCCAACGGGGGGGGTGAGCAGTTCTTC; cdr3_aa: CASSFPNGGGEQFF